The 32 T cell receptor beta chains presented below share a single source sample, sequenced in a study of CD8+CD57+ T cells in acquired aplastic anemia. Profiling that covered TCR beta VDJ and CDR3 relied on genomic DNA as its template. MiXCR, applied by TCRdb to the reads, yields one record per CDR3 protein. The sample has about 160,000 distinct CDR3 sequences; approximately 43% are singletons. The material sequenced was sorted CD4+, CD8+, or CD8+CD57+ T cells (not recorded which) from PBMCs. These receptors came from a human donor in good health.

On this clonotype itself: One end of the junction fails to match germline, which may point to a read error. V gene TRBV12-3 or TRBV12-4 combines with J gene TRBJ2-5, with 10 bases matching TRBD2. CDR3 length equals 15 residues. CDR3 DNA sequence: TGTGCCAGCAGCTTAGGTCCTAGCGGGGGTGAGACCCAGTACTTC. Protein: CASSLGPSGGETQYF.

In this sample, this clonotype turned up a few times. A single base separates this from a much larger clone, so it may be a read error. The chain recombines TRBV19 with TRBJ2-3; D call uncertain. This CDR3 comprises 14 residues. The V and J ends lost 3 bases and 4 bases respectively, with 11 bases between them. CDR1 is LNHDA, CDR2 SQIVND, per germline (reference sequence). The CDR3 DNA follows: TGTGCCAGTAGTATTCTGACCGACGCAGATACGCAGTATTTT. Protein: CASSILTDADTQYF.

The chain joins TRBV10-3 to TRBJ1-1, with no clear D. The ends were cut back, 5 bases at V and 3 bases at J, with 19 bases in the middle. CDR1 and CDR2 from the germline V gene are ENHRY and SYGVKD. The CDR3 is 16 residues long. The CDR3 here is CAISYLHTERHTEAFF. The CDR3, as DNA: TGTGCCATCAGTTACTTGCACACAGAGAGACACACTGAAGCTTTCTTT.

The rearrangement links TRBV2 to TRBJ2-7; a possible D gene is TRBD2 (6 bases). The CDR3 sequence is 13 residues long. Trimming removed 6 bases from V and 2 bases from J, with 11 bases in between. Germline V CDR1 and CDR2: SNHLY, FYNNEI. DNA of the CDR3: TGTGCCAGCAGGGGGGACTTAACCTACGAGCAGTACTTC. Its protein is CASRGDLTYEQYF.

This clonotype was counted ten times or more. The chain combines TRBV5-8 with TRBJ2-7; D perhaps matches TRBD1 (5 bases). This CDR3 has 16 amino acids. V was pared by 0 bases and J by 3 bases, with 16 bases between. Germline CDR1 SGHTS, CDR2 YDEGEE. The CDR3 sequence: CASSLAVGRVNYEQYF. In DNA form, the CDR3 reads TGTGCCAGCAGCTTGGCCGTTGGCAGGGTAAACTACGAGCAGTACTTC.

The V call is TRBV5-1, the J call TRBJ2-6; no firm D call. This CDR3 has 15 amino acids. V was pared by 0 bases and J by 1 base, with 5 bases between. CDR1 SGHRS and CDR2 YFSETQ come from the germline V gene. The CDR3 DNA is TGCGCCAGCAGCTTGGACCTTTCTGGGGCCAACGTCCTGACTTTC. Its protein is CASSLDLSGANVLTF.

The chain combines TRBV2 with TRBJ2-6; D uncertain. CDR3 length equals 15 residues. Germline V gene data show CDR1 as SNHLY and CDR2 as FYNNEI. V dropped 7 bases and J dropped 2 bases, with 12 bases sitting between them. In DNA form, the CDR3 reads TGTGCCAGCACCCCATATGCAGCTGGGGCCAACGTCCTGACTTTC. This codes for CASTPYAAGANVLTF. The whole variable domain, filled in from reference TRBV2 and TRBJ2-6, reads EPEVTQTPSHQVTQMGQEVILRCVPISNHLYFYWYRQILGQKVEFLVSFYNNEISEKSEIFDDQFSVERPDGSNFTLKIRSTKLEDSAMYFCASTPYAAGANVLTFGAGSRLTVL.

This clonotype has just a few counts. This CDR3 fails to terminate in the conserved phenylalanine or tryptophan, so it likely reflects a read error. The chain joins TRBV12-3 or TRBV12-4 to TRBJ1-1, with unresolved D. The CDR3 spans 14 residues. The V end was cut by 7 bases, the J end by 1 base, with 13 bases between. The CDR3 loop reads CASTLTSGNTEAFL. The CDR3 coding sequence is TGTGCCAGCACCCTTACGTCGGGGAACACTGAAGCTTTCCTT.

The table lists this clonotype with many counts. V usage is TRBV9 and J usage is TRBJ2-7, with 10 bases fitting TRBD2. The V and J ends lost 0 bases and 6 bases, in that order; junction bases with no gene match: 9. Germline V gene data show CDR1 as SGDLS and CDR2 as YYNGEE. CDR3 length equals 16 residues. CDR3 loop: CASSVGGLAVRSEQYF. DNA for the CDR3: TGTGCCAGCAGCGTAGGCGGACTAGCGGTCAGAAGCGAGCAGTACTTC. Drawing the rest from reference TRBV9 and TRBJ2-7, the complete variable domain is DSGVTQTPKHLITATGQRVTLRCSPRSGDLSVYWYQQSLDQGLQFLIQYYNGEERAKGNILERFSAQQFPDLHSELNLSSLELGDSALYFCASSVGGLAVRSEQYFGPGTRLTVT.

This clonotype has ten or more counts. The chain carries TRBV5-1 and TRBJ1-1, with a weak D call TRBD1 (5 bases). The V end lost 4 bases, the J end lost 1 base, and 11 bases lay between the germline ends. The CDR3 sequence is 14 residues long. The germline V gene encodes CDR1 SGHRS and CDR2 YFSETQ. The CDR3 sequence is CASSRDGQNTEAFF. The CDR3 region has the DNA TGCGCCAGCAGCCGAGACGGACAGAACACTGAAGCTTTCTTT.

V is TRBV20-1 and J is TRBJ1-1; no firm D call. Germline V gene sequence: CDR1 DFQATT, CDR2 SNEGSKA (reference sequence). This CDR3 region has 12 residues. Trimming removed 6 bases at V and 4 bases at J, with 12 bases between. CDR3 in amino acids: CSALQLLTEAFF. As DNA, the CDR3 is TGCAGTGCCTTACAGTTACTCACTGAAGCTTTCTTT.

This clonotype was seen repeatedly, ten times or more. V gene TRBV11-2 combines with J gene TRBJ2-3, with TRBD1 as a possible D gene (6 bases). Germline lookup yields CDR1 SGHAT and CDR2 FQNNGV. Trimming removed 6 bases from V and 0 bases from J, with 13 bases in between. This CDR3 contains 15 residues. This chain's CDR3 is CASRRTVTSTDTQYF. The CDR3 nucleotides read TGTGCCAGCAGAAGGACAGTCACTAGCACAGATACGCAGTATTTT.

This clonotype was observed many times. V is TRBV5-1 and J is TRBJ1-2; a possible D gene is TRBD1 (6 bases). With 0 bases removed from V and 6 bases from J, the gap between germline ends came to 12 bases. CDR3 length equals 14 residues. In germline, CDR1 is SGHRS, CDR2 YFSETQ. The CDR3 region has the DNA TGCGCCAGCAGCTTGGTACAGGGAGAAGATGGCTACACCTTC. Its protein is CASSLVQGEDGYTF.

This chain joins TRBV10-3 and TRBJ1-5, with TRBD1 identical over 10 bases. Germline V lookup: CDR1 ENHRY, CDR2 SYGVKD. Trimming removed 10 bases from V and 1 base from J; junction bases left unmatched: 13. The length of the CDR3 is 17 residues. The DNA of the CDR3 is TGTGCCACCAGCACCGGGACAGGGGAGGCCAGCAATCAGCCCCAGCATTTT. It specifies CATSTGTGEASNQPQHF.

There are a few counts of this clonotype. V gene TRBV10-3 combines with J gene TRBJ1-1; D unresolved. Germline CDR1 ENHRY, CDR2 SYGVKD. The CDR3 covers 14 residues. V was shortened by 4 bases and J by 1 base, with 10 bases between the two germline ends. CDR3 in amino acids: CAISARQTNTEAFF. DNA of the CDR3: TGTGCCATCAGTGCGCGGCAGACGAACACTGAAGCTTTCTTT.

J is TRBJ1-5 and V is TRBV3-1; no reliable D call. Germline V gives CDR1 LGHDT, CDR2 YNNKEL (reference sequence). The CDR3 sequence is 12 residues long. V was cut by 3 bases and J by 4 bases, with 4 bases left in between. This chain's CDR3 is CASSHLNQPQHF. The CDR3 DNA follows: TGTGCCAGCAGCCATCTGAATCAGCCCCAGCATTTT.

This clonotype was counted at least ten times. The chain is built from TRBV10-3 and TRBJ1-5; D possibly corresponds to TRBD1 (6 bases). The CDR3 loop spans 15 amino acids. CDR1 ENHRY and CDR2 SYGVKD come from the germline V gene. V was clipped by 0 bases and J by 2 bases, with 8 bases between them. The CDR3 reads CAISESGGGNQPQHF. The CDR3 DNA sequence: TGTGCCATCAGTGAGTCGGGGGGCGGCAATCAGCCCCAGCATTTT.

The CDR3 bases are TGCAGCGCAACTGACAGGGTCGACTATGGCTACACCTTC. It yields the protein CSATDRVDYGYTF. This sequence joins TRBV29-1 and TRBJ1-2, with TRBD1 identical over 7 bases. V trimming: 7 bases; J trimming: 3 bases; junction bases outside the gene matches: 8. Germline values: CDR1 SQVTM, CDR2 ANQGSEA. This CDR3 has 13 residues.

V is TRBV11-3 and J is TRBJ2-7, with a possible D match to TRBD1 (6 bases). Deletions cut 3 bases from V and 4 bases from J, with 10 bases between. There are 13 residues in the CDR3. CDR1 and CDR2 from the germline V gene are SGHNT and YENEEA. CDR3 DNA sequence: TGTGCCAGCAGCTTTAGGCAGGGGTACGAGCAGTACTTC. It specifies CASSFRQGYEQYF.

This clonotype came up many times. The chain carries TRBV9 and TRBJ1-1; D is unclear. The germline CDR1 and CDR2 sequences are SGDLS and YYNGEE. This CDR3 region has 14 residues. The V gene lost 3 bases and the J gene lost 3 bases, with 12 bases spanning the gap. The CDR3 protein is CASSGRAFDTEAFF. The CDR3 DNA is TGTGCCAGCAGCGGGCGGGCCTTCGACACTGAAGCTTTCTTT.

This chain uses TRBV7-2 with TRBJ1-5, with TRBD1 identical over 11 bases. The CDR3 consists of 15 residues. Germline assignment: CDR1 SGHTA and CDR2 FQGNSA. V gave up 6 bases and J gave up 5 bases; unmatched junction bases: 6. The CDR3 coding sequence is TGTGCCAGCAGACACGGGACAGGGGGGTATCAGCCCCAGCATTTT. This gives the protein CASRHGTGGYQPQHF.

This clonotype showed up just once. Here the CDR3 DNA reads TGTGCCAGCACCCGCAACGGACCCACTGAAGCTTTCTTT. Translating it yields CASTRNGPTEAFF. The genes are TRBV12-3 or TRBV12-4 and TRBJ1-1, with D uncertain. The CDR3 is 13 residues long. V lost 7 bases and J lost 4, with 13 bases in between.

The chain has TRBV11-1 and TRBJ1-1; D possibly corresponds to TRBD1 (6 bases). The germline gives CDR1 SGHAT, CDR2 FQDESV (reference sequence). The CDR3 spans 20 residues. Trimming pared 4 bases from V and 1 base from J, leaving 28 bases between. The CDR3 region is CASSCSAPDTKKTGNTEAFF. CDR3 nucleotide sequence: TGTGCCAGCAGCTGCAGTGCCCCCGACACGAAAAAGACAGGGAACACTGAAGCTTTCTTT.

CDR3 nucleotides: TGCGCCAGCAGTGAGTCGGACAGGGGCTACACCTTC. Translated, it gives CASSESDRGYTF. This chain joins TRBV10-2 and TRBJ1-2; 7 bases match TRBD1. Germline V gene sequence: CDR1 WSHSY, CDR2 SAAADI. V shed 0 bases and J 8 bases; nucleotides not matched to a gene: 0. The CDR3 totals 12 residues.

This clonotype was found once. CDR3 amino acids: CATRRGDINNEQFF. In nucleotides, the CDR3 is TGTGCCACCCGCCGAGGGGACATAAACAATGAGCAGTTCTTC. The chain combines TRBV24-1 with TRBJ2-1, with D possibly matching TRBD1 (6 bases). The CDR3 has 14 residues. Germline CDR1 reads KGHDR; CDR2 reads SFDVKD. Trimming took off 9 bases at V and 5 bases at J, with 16 bases between the two ends.

Concerning this clonotype: This may stem from a read error, because a much larger clone lies one nucleotide away. The chain carries TRBV11-2 and TRBJ2-7; 7 bases fit TRBD2. The CDR3 contains 17 residues. CDR1 SGHAT and CDR2 FQNNGV come from the germline V gene. Trimming took 5 bases from V and 2 from J; bases not matched to a gene: 15. In nucleotides, the CDR3 is TGTGCCAGCAGCCTACGATCCTCCCCCGGACTAGCCTACGAGCAGTACTTC. Encoded protein: CASSLRSSPGLAYEQYF.

Of note for this clonotype: This may be a read error: a much more frequent sequence differs by one nucleotide. V and J are TRBV11-2 and TRBJ1-4, with D possibly TRBD1 on 5 matching bases. Trimming stripped 5 bases from V and 0 bases from J, with 19 bases between. The CDR3 loop spans 18 amino acids. CDR1 is SGHAT and CDR2 is FQNNGV in the germline V gene. Here the CDR3 reads CASSLVGWGAATNEKLFF. The CDR3, as DNA: TGTGCCAGCAGCCTAGTAGGATGGGGCGCCGCAACTAATGAAAAACTGTTTTTT. Full variable domain (missing parts from reference TRBV11-2 and TRBJ1-4): EAGVAQSPRYKIIEKRQSVAFWCNPISGHATLYWYQQILGQGPKLLIQFQNNGVVDDSQLPKDRFSAERLKGVDSTLKIQPAKLEDSAVYLCASSLVGWGAATNEKLFFGSGTQLSVL.

The rearrangement links TRBV11-2 to TRBJ2-3; TRBD2 matches at 12 bases. Germline CDR1 is SGHAT and CDR2 is FQNNGV. This CDR3 contains 15 residues. The trim removed 2 bases at V and 4 bases at J, leaving 1 base unmatched. CDR3 in amino acids: CASSLLAGGADTQYF. CDR3 nucleotides: TGTGCCAGCAGCTTACTAGCGGGGGGGGCAGATACGCAGTATTTT.

The chain couples TRBV7-2 to TRBJ1-5, with D unclear. CDR3 length: 15 residues. CDR1 and CDR2 from the germline V gene are SGHTA and FQGNSA. V shed 5 bases and J shed 1 base, with 12 bases lying between them. The DNA of the CDR3 is TGTGCCAGCAGCCCCCTCATAGGCAGCAATCAGCCCCAGCATTTT. Translation gives CASSPLIGSNQPQHF.

The genes are TRBV20-1 and TRBJ2-7; 12 nucleotides match TRBD2. The V segment lost 6 bases and the J segment 3 bases; nucleotides outside the gene matches: 6. This CDR3 has 14 amino acids. CDR1 and CDR2 (germline): DFQATT, SNEGSKA (reference sequence). Here the CDR3 DNA reads TGCAGTGCACGACTAGCGGGAGAGGTCTACGAGCAGTACTTC. Its translation: CSARLAGEVYEQYF.

This clonotype has more than one count but fewer than ten. CDR3 sequence reads: CATSDEGQGAGNEQFF. CDR3 sequence (DNA): TGTGCCACCAGTGACGAAGGACAGGGGGCGGGCAATGAGCAGTTCTTC. The rearrangement uses TRBV24-1 and TRBJ2-1; TRBD1 matches at 11 bases. The CDR3 covers 16 residues. The germline V gene has CDR1 KGHDR and CDR2 SFDVKD. J lost 6 bases, V lost 4 bases, and 7 bases had no gene match.

This chain links TRBV7-2 with TRBJ2-7; 7 positions match TRBD2. The CDR3 consists of 13 residues. V shed 2 bases and J 3 bases; nucleotides not matched to a gene: 1. Germline-derived CDR1 and CDR2 are SGHTA and FQGNSA. CDR3 loop: CASSLQRGYEQYF. Written as DNA, the CDR3 is TGTGCCAGCAGCTTACAGCGGGGCTACGAGCAGTACTTC. The full variable domain, its missing parts supplied by reference TRBV7-2 and TRBJ2-7, is GAGVSQSPSNKVTEKGKDVELRCDPISGHTALYWYRQSLGQGLEFLIYFQGNSAPDKSGLPSDRFSAERTGGSVSTLTIQRTQQEDSAVYLCASSLQRGYEQYFGPGTRLTVT.